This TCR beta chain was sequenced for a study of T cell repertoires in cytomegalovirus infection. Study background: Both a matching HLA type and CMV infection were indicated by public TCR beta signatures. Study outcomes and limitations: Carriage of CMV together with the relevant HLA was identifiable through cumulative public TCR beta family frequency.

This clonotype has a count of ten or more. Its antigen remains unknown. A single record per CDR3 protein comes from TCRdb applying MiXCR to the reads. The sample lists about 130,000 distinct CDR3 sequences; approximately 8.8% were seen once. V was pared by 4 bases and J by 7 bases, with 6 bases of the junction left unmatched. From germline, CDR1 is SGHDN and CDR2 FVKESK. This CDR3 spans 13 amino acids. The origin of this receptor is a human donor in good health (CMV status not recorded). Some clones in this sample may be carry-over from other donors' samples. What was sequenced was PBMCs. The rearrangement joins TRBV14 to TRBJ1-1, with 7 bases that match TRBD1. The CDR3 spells CASSPDRVIEAFF. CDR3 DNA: TGTGCCAGCAGCCCCGACAGGGTTATTGAAGCTTTCTTT.